The sequence of this T cell receptor (beta chain) was determined in a study of blood T cell repertoires in COVID-19 (dated by TCRdb to between 2020 and 2021). Study-wide context: The collaborator samples originated in the United States, Italy and Spain and spanned the acute and convalescent phases of COVID-19. The repertoires were released in a freely available public database intended as a resource for research on the immune response to SARS-CoV-2. Deeply sampled blood TCRbeta repertoires from subjects exposed to, actively infected with, or recovered from COVID-19 were included in the dataset. The sample metadata nearly always contained a de-identified subject ID, COVID-19 status, age in years and sex. Where HLA class I and class II types were available, the types were taken from metadata supplied by the sample provider, not from assay-based typing. The prospective study material was composed of cDNA or gDNA derived from T cells, B-cell-depleted T cells, or PBMCs. Samples came from the ongoing ImmuneRACE study (first 160 participants) plus 1,254 subjects from 6 global collaborators. General study outcomes and caveats: Clinical and demographic metadata were provided uncurated, with the amount varying by source and participant.

Participants in the prospective study were aged about 18 to 95 years, lived in some 24 United States geographic areas, and enrolled through a virtual design. In the prospective study, cohorts were assigned on the basis of participant-reported clinical history obtained from a screening survey and a study questionnaire. Each participant in the prospective study had whole blood, serum and a nasopharyngeal or oropharyngeal swab collected by mobile phlebotomists. Participants in the prospective study had the option to provide additional blood draws and questionnaires over a roughly 2-month period. Before DNA extraction, prospective study blood samples were shipped either frozen or at room temperature. TCRbeta CDR3 regions were amplified from genomic DNA using the immunoSEQ Assay, a bias-controlled multiplex PCR. The study's own analysis went as follows. The number of nucleated cells in each sample was estimated by amplification of reference gene primers within the assay. To quantify the absolute abundance of each unique TCRbeta CDR3 rearrangement, sequence reads were collapsed and filtered. For each sample, productive Simpson clonality was calculated by taking the square root of Simpson's diversity index across productive rearrangements. In its TCRdb copy, this immuneACCESS table keeps in-frame sequences only and misses some clones. Where compared with another copy, unresolved V genes explain less than half of these, and the others have no known cause. V and J calls plus clone size are reproduced from that table; the DNA served to infer D and trimming. The sample data list 270,000 or so clones, and approximately 88% of these were observed just once. The ten largest clones represent 0.95% to 1.5% of the sample.

A few counts support this clone. Its binding antigen is unknown. No base quality information exists; no much larger clone differs at one position. The CDR3 sequence holds 15 residues, the cysteine and phenylalanine included. Only the CDR3 DNA stays, 45 bases, in frame from base 1. In the germline V gene, CDR1 corresponds to SGDLS and CDR2 to YYNGEE. The junction carries 16 bases between V and J, which are trimmed by 3 bases and 6 bases respectively. The source of this sequence is a woman between 35 and 50 years old with acute COVID-19. The sequencing sample was made of PBMCs or T cells enriched from blood (not recorded which). The sequence is built from TRBV9 and TRBJ2-1; the best D guess is TRBD2, with 6 bases matching. The CDR3 has the sequence CASSASGTATNEQFF. The bases are TGTGCCAGCAGCGCATCCGGGACTGCGACCAATGAGCAGTTCTTC.